This T cell receptor (beta chain) was recovered during a study of T cells in Graves' hyperthyroidism and ophthalmopathy. Hyperthyroidism patients were newly diagnosed, had disease duration under 2 months, and were aged 18 to 65 years. Researchers took RNA transcripts and amplified the TCR beta CDR3 regions from them. HTBI primers were employed in a first-round RT-PCR of the TCR CDR3. TCRdb reprocessed the multiplex PCR reads with MiXCR, giving one entry per CDR3 protein. The data hold roughly 800,000 distinct CDR3 sequences, with 38% observed a single time. The origin of this receptor is a young man with Graves' hyperthyroidism. The sample comprised blood.

The CDR3 DNA follows: TGTGCCAGCATAGGGGGGGTCCCACAGGGACTAGCGGGGGAAGAGACCCAGTACTTC. It translates to CASIGGVPQGLAGEETQYF. The chain couples TRBV25-1 to TRBJ2-5; 14 bases line up with TRBD2. The CDR3 spans 19 residues. From germline, CDR1 is MGHDK and CDR2 SYGVNS. Losses at the gene ends were 7 bases for V and 3 bases for J; bases not matched to a gene: 16.